This T cell receptor (beta chain) was captured in a study of graft-versus-host responses after intestinal transplantation. Study-wide context: Recipients had transplants, and these were multivisceral, liver-intestinal, or isolated intestinal. Anti-thymocyte globulin was used for induction in all recipients, who then took tacrolimus and steroids for two to four years. General observations from the study: Ileal or blood samples showed some GvH clones first, and such clones were also found in recipient marrow.

V dropped 6 bases and J dropped 3; count of bases not matched to a gene: 5. The CDR3 loop spans 13 amino acids. Germline V lookup: CDR1 MNHNY, CDR2 SVGAGI (reference sequence). Note on this clone: Its antigen remains unknown.

Repertoires were generated with immunoSEQ multiplex PCR, while TCRdb's copy carries only in-frame clones and drops some. The profile shows roughly 110,000 clones, 85% to 95% of them singletons. The rearrangement uses TRBV6-6 and TRBJ2-7, with TRBD2 matching 7 bases. Sequencing used unstimulated CD8+ T cells sorted from spleen or lymph node cells, obtained before transplant. The receptor was derived from a human donor who was the organ donor for an intestinal transplant. CDR3 bases: TGTGCCAGCAGCTTCGGCGGGGGCTACGAGCAGTACTTC. It codes for CASSFGGGYEQYF.